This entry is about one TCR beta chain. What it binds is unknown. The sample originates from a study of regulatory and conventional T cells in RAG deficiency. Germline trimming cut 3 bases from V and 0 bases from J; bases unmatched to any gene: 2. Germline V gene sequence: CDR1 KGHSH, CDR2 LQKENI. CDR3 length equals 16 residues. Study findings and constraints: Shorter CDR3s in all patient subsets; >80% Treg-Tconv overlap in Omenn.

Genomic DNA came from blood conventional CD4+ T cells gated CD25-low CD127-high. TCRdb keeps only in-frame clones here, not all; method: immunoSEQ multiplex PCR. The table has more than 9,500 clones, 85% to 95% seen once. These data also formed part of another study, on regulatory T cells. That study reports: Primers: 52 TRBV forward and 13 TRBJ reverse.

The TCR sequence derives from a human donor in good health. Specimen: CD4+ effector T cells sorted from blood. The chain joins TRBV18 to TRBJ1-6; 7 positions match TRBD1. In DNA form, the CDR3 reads TGTGCCAGCTCACCGACAGGGAGCTCCTATAATTCACCCCTCCACTTT. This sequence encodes CASSPTGSSYNSPLHF.